The sequence of this TCR beta chain was determined in a study of cytomegalovirus exposure and HLA in healthy donors. Researchers ran the PCR with 60 Vbeta and 13 Jbeta primers. The protocol was immunoSEQ multiplex PCR, while the TCRdb copy is restricted to in-frame clones and leaves out a portion. This sample has around 70,000 clones; 78% occur once, and the top ten carry about 9.5%. Per the germline V gene, CDR1 is MGHRA and CDR2 is YSYEKL. The J segment lost 2 bases and the V segment lost 0 bases, leaving 15 bases of the junction unmatched. This CDR3 contains 20 residues. This clonotype was obtained from a woman in her forties in good health and CMV-seropositive. V is TRBV4-1 and J is TRBJ2-2, with 7 bases lining up with TRBD2. The source material was PBMCs. The CDR3 DNA sequence: TGCGCCAGCAGCCAAGATTCCTTTGATGACGGGGGGTCTAACACCGGGGAGCTGTTTTTT. Encoded protein: CASSQDSFDDGGSNTGELFF.